In its sample, the clone carrying this T cell receptor beta chain was seen a few times. The antigen is not known. TCRdb processed the reads anew with MiXCR; each CDR3 protein has one entry. The sample holds over 100,000 distinct CDR3 sequences, 25% to 30% seen once. This sample was taken from a study of T cell repertoires in cytomegalovirus infection. The CDR3 runs 14 residues. V dropped 4 bases and J dropped 5; count of bases not matched to a gene: 5. Germline V gene lookup returns CDR1 MNHEY and CDR2 SMNVEV (reference sequence). The TCR was taken from a human donor in good health (CMV status not recorded). Some clones in this sample may be carry-over from other donors' samples. The chain is built from TRBV27 and TRBJ1-5; 7 bases are shared with TRBD1. Sequencing was performed on CD8+ T cells from cultured PBMCs, taken from culture after CMV antigen stimulation. This CDR3 is CASSSQGTYQPQHF. The CDR3 DNA reads TGTGCCAGCAGTTCACAGGGGACCTATCAGCCCCAGCATTTT.